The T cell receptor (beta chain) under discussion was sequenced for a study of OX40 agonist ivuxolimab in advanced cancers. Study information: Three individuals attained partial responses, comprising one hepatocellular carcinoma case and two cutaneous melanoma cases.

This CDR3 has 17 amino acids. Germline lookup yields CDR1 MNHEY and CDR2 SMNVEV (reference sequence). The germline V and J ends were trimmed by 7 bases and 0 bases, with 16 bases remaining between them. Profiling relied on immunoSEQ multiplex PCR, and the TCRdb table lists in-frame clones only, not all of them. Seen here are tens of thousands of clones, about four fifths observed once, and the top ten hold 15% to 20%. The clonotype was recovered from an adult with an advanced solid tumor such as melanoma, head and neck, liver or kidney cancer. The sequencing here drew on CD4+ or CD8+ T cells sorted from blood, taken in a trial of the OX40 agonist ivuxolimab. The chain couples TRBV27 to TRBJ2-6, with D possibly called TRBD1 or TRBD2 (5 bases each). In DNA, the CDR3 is TGTGCCAGCACCCTGGGACCGGGTATCTCTGGGGCCAACGTCCTGACTTTC. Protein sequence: CASTLGPGISGANVLTF. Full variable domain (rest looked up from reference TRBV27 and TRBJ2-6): EAQVTQNPRYLITVTGKKLTVTCSQNMNHEYMSWYRQDPGLGLRQIYYSMNVEVTDKGDVPEGYKVSRKEKRNFPLILESPSPNQTSLYFCASTLGPGISGANVLTFGAGSRLTVL.